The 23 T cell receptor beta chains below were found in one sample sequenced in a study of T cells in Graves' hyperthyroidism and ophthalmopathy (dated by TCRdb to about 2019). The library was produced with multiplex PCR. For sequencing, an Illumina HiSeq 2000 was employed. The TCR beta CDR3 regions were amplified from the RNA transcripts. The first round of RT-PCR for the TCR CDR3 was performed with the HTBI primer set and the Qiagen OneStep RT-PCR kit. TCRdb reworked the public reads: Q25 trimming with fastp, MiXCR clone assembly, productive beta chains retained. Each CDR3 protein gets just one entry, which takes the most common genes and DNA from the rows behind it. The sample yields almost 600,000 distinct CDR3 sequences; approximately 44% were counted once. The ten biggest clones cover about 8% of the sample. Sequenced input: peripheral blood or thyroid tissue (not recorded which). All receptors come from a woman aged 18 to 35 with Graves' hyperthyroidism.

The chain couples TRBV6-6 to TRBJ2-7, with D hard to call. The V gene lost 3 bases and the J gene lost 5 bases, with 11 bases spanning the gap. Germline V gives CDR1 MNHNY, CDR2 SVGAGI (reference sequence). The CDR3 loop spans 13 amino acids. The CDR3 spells CASSYSSPDEQYF. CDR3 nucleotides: TGTGCCAGCAGTTATTCTAGTCCCGACGAGCAGTACTTC.

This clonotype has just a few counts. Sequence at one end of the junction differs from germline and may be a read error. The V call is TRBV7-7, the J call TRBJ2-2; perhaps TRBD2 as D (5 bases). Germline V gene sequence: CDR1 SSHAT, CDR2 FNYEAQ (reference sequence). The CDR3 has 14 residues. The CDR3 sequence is CASSPRGLTGELFF. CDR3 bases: TGTGCTAGCAGCCCCCGGGGTTTGACCGGGGAGCTGTTTTTT.

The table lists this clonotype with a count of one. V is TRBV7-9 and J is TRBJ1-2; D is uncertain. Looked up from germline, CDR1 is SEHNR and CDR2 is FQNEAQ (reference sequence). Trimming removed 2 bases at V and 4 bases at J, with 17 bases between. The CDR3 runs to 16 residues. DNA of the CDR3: TGTGCCAGCAGCTTACGAAGAGGTAGCGGGAGCTATGGCTACACCTTC. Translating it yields CASSLRRGSGSYGYTF.

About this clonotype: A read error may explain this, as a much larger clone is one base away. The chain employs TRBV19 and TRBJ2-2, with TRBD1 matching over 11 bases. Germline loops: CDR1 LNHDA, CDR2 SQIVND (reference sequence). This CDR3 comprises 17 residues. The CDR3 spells CACSPRGQGASTGELFF. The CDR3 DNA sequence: TGTGCCTGTAGTCCCCGCGGACAGGGGGCTAGCACCGGGGAGCTGTTTTTT.

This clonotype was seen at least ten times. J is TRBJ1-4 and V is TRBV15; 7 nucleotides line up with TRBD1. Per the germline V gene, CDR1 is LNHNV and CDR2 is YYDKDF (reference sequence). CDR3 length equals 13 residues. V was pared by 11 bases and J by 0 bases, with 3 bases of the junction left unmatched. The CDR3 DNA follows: TGTGCCTCGGGGACAGCAACTAATGAAAAACTGTTTTTT. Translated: CASGTATNEKLFF.

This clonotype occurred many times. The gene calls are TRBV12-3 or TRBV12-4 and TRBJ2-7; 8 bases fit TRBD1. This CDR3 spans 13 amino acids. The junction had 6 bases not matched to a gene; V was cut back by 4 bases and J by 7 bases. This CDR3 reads CASSSGQGWEQYF. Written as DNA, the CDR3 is TGTGCCAGCAGTTCCGGACAGGGTTGGGAGCAGTACTTC.

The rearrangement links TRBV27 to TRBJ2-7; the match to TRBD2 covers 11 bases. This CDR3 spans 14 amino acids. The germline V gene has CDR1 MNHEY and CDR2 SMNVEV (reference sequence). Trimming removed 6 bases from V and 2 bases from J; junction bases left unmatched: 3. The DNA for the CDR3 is TGTGCCAGCAGGGGACTAGCGGAGACCTACGAGCAGTACTTC. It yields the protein CASRGLAETYEQYF.

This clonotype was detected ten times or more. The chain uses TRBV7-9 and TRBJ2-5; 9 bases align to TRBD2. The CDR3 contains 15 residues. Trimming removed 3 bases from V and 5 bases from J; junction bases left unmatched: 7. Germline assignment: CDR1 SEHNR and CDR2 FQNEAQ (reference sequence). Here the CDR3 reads CASSFFAGGMETQYF. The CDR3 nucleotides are TGTGCCAGCAGCTTCTTTGCGGGAGGGATGGAGACCCAGTACTTC.

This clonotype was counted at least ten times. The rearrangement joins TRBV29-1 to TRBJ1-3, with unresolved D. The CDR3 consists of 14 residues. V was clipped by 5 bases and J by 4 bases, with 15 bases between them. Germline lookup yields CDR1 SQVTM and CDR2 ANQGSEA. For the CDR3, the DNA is TGCAGCGTTTCTATCTGGGGAGACGGAAACACCATATATTTT. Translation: CSVSIWGDGNTIYF.

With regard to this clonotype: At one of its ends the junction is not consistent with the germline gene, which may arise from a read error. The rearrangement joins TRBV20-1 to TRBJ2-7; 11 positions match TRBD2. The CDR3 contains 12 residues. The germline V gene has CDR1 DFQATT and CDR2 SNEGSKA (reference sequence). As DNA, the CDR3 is TGCAGTGCGACTAGCGGGGCCTACGAGCAGTATTTC. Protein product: CSATSGAYEQYF.

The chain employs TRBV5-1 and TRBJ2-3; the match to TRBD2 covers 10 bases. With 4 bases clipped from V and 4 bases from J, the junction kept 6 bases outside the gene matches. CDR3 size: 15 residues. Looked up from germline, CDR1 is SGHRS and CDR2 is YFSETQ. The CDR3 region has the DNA TGCGCCAGCAGCCAGAGCGGGAGGGCGTCAGATACGCAGTATTTT. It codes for CASSQSGRASDTQYF. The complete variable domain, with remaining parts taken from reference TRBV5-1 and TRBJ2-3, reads KAGVTQTPRYLIKTRGQQVTLSCSPISGHRSVSWYQQTPGQGLQFLFEYFSETQRNKGNFPGRFSGRQFSNSRSEMNVSTLELGDSALYLCASSQSGRASDTQYFGPGTRLTVL.

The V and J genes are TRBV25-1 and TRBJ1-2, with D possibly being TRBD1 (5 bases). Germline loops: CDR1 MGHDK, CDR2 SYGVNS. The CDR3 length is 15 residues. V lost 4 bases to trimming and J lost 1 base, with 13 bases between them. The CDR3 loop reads CASSALSTVNYGYTF. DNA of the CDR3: TGTGCCAGCAGTGCCCTTTCGACAGTTAACTATGGCTACACCTTC.

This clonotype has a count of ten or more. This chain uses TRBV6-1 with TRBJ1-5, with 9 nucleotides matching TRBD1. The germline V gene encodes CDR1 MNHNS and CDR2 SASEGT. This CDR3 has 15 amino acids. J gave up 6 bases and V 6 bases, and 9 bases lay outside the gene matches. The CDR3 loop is CASRVGDRAGQPQHF. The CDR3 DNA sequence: TGTGCCAGCAGGGTGGGGGACAGGGCTGGTCAGCCCCAGCATTTT.

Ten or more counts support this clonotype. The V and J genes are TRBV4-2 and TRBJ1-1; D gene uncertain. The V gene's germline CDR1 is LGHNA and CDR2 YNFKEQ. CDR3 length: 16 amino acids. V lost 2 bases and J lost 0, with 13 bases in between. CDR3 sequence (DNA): TGTGCCAGCAGCCAAAACCCCTTAGTTATGAACACTGAAGCTTTCTTT. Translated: CASSQNPLVMNTEAFF.

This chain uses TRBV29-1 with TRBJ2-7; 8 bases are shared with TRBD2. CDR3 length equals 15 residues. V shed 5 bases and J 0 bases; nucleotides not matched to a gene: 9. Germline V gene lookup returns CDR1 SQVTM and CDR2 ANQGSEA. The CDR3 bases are TGCAGCGTTCAGAGATTAGCGGGGCTCTCCTACGAGCAGTACTTC. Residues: CSVQRLAGLSYEQYF.

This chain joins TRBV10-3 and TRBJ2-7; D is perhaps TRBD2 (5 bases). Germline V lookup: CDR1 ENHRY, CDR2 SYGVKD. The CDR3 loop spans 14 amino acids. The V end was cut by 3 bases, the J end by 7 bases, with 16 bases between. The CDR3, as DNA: TGTGCCATCAGTGATCCACTAGAAAACAATGAGCAGTACTTC. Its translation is CAISDPLENNEQYF.

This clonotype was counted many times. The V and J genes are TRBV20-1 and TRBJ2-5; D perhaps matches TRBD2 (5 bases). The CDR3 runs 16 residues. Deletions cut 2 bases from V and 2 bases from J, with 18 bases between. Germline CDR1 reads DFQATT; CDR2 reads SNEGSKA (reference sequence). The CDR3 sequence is CSARPEESNAQETQYF. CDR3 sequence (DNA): TGCAGTGCTAGACCGGAGGAATCAAACGCACAAGAGACCCAGTACTTC.

The DNA for the CDR3 is TGTGCCATCAGTAGCCTAGGGATTTCCTACGAGCAGTACTTC. This codes for CAISSLGISYEQYF. J is TRBJ2-7 and V is TRBV10-3; D is unresolved. This CDR3 is 14 amino acids long. V was clipped by 5 bases and J by 1 base, with 12 bases between them. Germline V gene lookup returns CDR1 ENHRY and CDR2 SYGVKD.

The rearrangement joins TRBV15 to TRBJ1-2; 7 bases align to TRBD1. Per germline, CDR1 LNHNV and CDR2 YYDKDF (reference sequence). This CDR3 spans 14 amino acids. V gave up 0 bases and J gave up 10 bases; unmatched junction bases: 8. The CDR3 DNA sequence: TGTGCCACCAGCAGAGATGAAGGCGGACAGGTCTACACCTTC. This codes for CATSRDEGGQVYTF.

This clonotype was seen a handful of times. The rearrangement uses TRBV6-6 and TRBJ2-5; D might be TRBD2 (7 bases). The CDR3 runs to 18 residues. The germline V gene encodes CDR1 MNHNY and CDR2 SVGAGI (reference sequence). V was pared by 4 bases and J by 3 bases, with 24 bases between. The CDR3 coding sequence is TGTGCCAGCAGTTCTGGGAGGGGGAGGGCTAGCGATAAAGAGACCCAGTACTTC. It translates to CASSSGRGRASDKETQYF.

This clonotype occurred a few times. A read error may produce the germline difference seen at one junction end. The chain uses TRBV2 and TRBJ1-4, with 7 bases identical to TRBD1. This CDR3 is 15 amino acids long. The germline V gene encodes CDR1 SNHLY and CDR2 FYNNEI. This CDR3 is CVSSGLTGPGEKLFF. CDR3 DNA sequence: TGTGTCAGCAGTGGACTGACAGGGCCGGGTGAAAAACTGTTTTTT.

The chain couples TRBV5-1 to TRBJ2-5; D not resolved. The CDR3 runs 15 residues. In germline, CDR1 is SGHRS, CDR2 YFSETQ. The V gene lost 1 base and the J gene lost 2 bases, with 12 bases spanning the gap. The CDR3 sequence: CASSLTDSAQETQYF. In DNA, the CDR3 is TGCGCCAGCAGCTTGACAGACTCTGCGCAAGAGACCCAGTACTTC.

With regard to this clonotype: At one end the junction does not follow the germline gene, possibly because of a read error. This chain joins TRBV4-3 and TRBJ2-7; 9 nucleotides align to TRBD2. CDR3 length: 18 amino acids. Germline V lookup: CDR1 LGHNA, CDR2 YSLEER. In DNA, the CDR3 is TGCCCCAGCAGCCAAGTTGGTCTAGCGGGATTGCCTGGTGACGAGCAGTACTTC. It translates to CPSSQVGLAGLPGDEQYF.